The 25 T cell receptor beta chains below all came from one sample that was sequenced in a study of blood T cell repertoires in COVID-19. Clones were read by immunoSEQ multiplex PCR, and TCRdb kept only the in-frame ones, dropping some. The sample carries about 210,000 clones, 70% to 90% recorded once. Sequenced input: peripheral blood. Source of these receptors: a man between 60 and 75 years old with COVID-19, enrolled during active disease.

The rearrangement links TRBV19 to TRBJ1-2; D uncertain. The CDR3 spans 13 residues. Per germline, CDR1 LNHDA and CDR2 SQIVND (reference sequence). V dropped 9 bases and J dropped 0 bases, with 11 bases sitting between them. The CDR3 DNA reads TGTGCCAGCCACTCGCGGCCTAACTATGGCTACACCTTC. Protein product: CASHSRPNYGYTF.

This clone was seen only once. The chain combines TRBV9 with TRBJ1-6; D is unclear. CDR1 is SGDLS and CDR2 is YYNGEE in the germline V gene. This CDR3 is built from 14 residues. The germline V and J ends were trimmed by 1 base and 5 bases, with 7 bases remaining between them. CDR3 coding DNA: TGTGCCAGCAGCGTACCCGGGGATAATTCACCCCTCCACTTT. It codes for CASSVPGDNSPLHF.

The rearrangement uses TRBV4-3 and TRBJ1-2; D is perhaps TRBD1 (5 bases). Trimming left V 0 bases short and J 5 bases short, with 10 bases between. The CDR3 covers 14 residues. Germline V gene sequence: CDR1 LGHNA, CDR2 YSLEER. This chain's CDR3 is CASSQDSSGYGYTF. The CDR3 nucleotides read TGCGCCAGCAGCCAAGATTCATCAGGGTATGGCTACACCTTC.

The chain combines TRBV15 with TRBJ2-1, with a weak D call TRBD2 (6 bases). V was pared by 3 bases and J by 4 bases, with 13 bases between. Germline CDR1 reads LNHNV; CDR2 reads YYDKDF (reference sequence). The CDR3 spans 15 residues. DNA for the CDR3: TGTGCCACCAGCAGGGAGGGCGGGCCGTACAATGAGCAGTTCTTC. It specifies CATSREGGPYNEQFF.

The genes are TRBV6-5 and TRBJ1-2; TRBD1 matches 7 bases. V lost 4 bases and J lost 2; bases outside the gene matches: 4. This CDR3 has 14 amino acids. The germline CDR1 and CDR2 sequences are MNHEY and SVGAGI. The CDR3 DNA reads TGTGCCAGCAGTTTCACGACAGGGAACTATGGCTACACCTTC. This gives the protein CASSFTTGNYGYTF.

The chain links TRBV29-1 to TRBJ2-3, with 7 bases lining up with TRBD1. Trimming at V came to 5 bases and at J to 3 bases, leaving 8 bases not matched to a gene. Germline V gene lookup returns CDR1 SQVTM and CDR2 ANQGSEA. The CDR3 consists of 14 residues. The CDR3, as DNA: TGCAGCGTTAACCGGGCAGGGGGTACAGATACGCAGTATTTT. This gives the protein CSVNRAGGTDTQYF.

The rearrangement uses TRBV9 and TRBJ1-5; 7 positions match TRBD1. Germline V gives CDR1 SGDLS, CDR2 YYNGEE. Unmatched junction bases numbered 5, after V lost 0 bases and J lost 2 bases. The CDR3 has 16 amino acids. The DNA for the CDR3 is TGTGCCAGCAGCGTAGGAGGGGGCTCGGGCAATCAGCCCCAGCATTTT. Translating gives CASSVGGGSGNQPQHF.

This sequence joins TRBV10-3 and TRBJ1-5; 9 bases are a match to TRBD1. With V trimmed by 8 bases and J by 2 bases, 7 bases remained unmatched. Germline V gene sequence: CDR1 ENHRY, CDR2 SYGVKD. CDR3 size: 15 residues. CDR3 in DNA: TGTGCCATCGGGGGACAGGGAGGGGGCAATCAGCCCCAGCATTTT. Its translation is CAIGGQGGGNQPQHF.

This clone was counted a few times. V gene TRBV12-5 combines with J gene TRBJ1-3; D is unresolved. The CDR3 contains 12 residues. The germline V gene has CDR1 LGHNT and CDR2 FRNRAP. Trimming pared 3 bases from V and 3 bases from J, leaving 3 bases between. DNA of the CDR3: TGTGCTAGTGGTTTCTATGGAAACACCATATATTTT. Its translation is CASGFYGNTIYF.

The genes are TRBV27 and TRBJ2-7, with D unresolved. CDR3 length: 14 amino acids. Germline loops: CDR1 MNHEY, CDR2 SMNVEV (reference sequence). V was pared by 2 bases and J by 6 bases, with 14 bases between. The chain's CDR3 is CASSLRVGRSEQYF. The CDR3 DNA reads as TGTGCCAGCAGTTTACGGGTTGGTCGAAGCGAGCAGTACTTC.

CDR3 amino acids: CASSFGTGTVGYTF. CDR3 nucleotides: TGTGCCAGCAGCTTTGGGACAGGGACGGTGGGCTACACCTTC. The chain links TRBV11-2 to TRBJ1-2, with 9 bases lining up with TRBD1. Germline V gene lookup returns CDR1 SGHAT and CDR2 FQNNGV. V lost 3 bases to trimming and J lost 8 bases; unmatched junction nucleotides: 7. This CDR3 has 14 amino acids.

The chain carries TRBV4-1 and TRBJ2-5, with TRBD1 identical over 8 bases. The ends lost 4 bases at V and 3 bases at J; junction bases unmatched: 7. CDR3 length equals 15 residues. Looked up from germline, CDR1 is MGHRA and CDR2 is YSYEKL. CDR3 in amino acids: CASSPRSTGEETQYF. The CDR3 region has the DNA TGCGCCAGCAGCCCAAGGTCGACAGGGGAAGAGACCCAGTACTTC.

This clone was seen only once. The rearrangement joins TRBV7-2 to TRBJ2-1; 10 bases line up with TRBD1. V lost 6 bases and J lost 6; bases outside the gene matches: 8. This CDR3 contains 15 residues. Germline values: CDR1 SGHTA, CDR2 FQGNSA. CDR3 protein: CASRLDRGGLNEQFF. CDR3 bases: TGTGCCAGCAGGTTGGACAGGGGGGGTCTCAATGAGCAGTTCTTC. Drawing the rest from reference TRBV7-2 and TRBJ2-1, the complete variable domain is GAGVSQSPSNKVTEKGKDVELRCDPISGHTALYWYRQSLGQGLEFLIYFQGNSAPDKSGLPSDRFSAERTGGSVSTLTIQRTQQEDSAVYLCASRLDRGGLNEQFFGPGTRLTVL.

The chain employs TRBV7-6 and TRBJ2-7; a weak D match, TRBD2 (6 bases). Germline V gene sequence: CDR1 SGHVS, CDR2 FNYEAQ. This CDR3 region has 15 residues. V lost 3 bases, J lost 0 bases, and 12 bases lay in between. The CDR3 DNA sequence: TGTGCCAGCAGCTTTACGACGGGAGACTCCTACGAGCAGTACTTC. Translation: CASSFTTGDSYEQYF.

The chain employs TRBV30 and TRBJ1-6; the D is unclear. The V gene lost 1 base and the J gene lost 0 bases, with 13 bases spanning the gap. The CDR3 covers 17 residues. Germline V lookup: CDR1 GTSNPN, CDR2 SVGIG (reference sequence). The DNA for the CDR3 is TGTGCCTGGAGTGCAGCCAGATGGAGCTCCTATAATTCACCCCTCCACTTT. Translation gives CAWSAARWSSYNSPLHF.

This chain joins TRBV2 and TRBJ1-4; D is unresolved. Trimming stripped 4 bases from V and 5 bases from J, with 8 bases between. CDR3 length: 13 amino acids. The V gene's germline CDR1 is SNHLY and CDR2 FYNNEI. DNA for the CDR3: TGTGCCAGCAGTGCTACGCCCAATGAAAAACTGTTTTTT. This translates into CASSATPNEKLFF.

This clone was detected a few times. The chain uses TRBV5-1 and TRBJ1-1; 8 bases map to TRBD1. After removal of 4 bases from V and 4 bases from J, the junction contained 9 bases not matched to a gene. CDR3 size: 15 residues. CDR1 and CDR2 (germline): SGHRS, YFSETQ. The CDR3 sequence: CASSLMTGEGTEAFF. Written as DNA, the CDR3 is TGCGCCAGCAGCCTAATGACAGGGGAAGGCACTGAAGCTTTCTTT.

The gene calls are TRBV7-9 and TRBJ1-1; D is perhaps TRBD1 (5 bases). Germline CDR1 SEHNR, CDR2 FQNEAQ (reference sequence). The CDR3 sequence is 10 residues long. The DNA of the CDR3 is TGTGCAGCTGGGGGGGCTGAAGCTTTCTTT. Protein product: CAAGGAEAFF.

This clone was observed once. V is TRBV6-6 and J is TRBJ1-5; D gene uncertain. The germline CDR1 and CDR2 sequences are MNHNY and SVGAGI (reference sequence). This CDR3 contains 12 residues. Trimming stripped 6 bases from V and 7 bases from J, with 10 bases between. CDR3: CASSSTQQPQHF. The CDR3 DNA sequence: TGTGCCAGCAGCTCAACACAACAGCCCCAGCATTTT.

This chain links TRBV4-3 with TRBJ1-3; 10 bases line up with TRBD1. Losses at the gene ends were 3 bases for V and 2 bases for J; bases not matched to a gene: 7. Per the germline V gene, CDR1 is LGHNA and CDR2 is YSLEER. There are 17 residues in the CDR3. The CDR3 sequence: CASSHQFGQGAGNTIYF. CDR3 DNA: TGCGCCAGCAGCCATCAATTCGGACAGGGGGCTGGAAACACCATATATTTT.

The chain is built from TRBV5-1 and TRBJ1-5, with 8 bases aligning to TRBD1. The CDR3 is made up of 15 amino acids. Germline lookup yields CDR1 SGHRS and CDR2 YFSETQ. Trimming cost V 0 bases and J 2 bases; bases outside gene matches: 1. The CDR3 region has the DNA TGCGCCAGCAGCTTGGGACAGGGGCGCAATCAGCCCCAGCATTTT. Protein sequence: CASSLGQGRNQPQHF.

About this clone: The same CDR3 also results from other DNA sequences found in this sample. The CDR3 DNA follows: TGTGCCAGCAGCCTTCGGCAGGGAGGCACGAACACTGAAGCTTTCTTT. Its translation: CASSLRQGGTNTEAFF. The J gene is TRBJ1-1, the V gene TRBV7-2; TRBD1 might be the D (5 bases). Germline V gene sequence: CDR1 SGHTA, CDR2 FQGNSA. This CDR3 region has 16 residues. V was shortened by 5 bases and J by 1 base, with 17 bases between the two germline ends.

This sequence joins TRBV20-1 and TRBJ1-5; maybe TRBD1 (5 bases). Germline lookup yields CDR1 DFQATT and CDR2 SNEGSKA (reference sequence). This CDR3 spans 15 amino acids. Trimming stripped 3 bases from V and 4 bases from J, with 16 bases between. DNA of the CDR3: TGCAGTGCTAGTAGAGGGGAGGTATCAAATCAGCCCCAGCATTTT. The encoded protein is CSASRGEVSNQPQHF.

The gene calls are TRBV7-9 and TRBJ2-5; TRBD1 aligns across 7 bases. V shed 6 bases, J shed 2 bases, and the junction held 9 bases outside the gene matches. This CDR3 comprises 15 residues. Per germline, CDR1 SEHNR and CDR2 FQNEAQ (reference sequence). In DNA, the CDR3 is TGTGCCAGCAGGGGGACAAGGGGGCGACAAGAGACCCAGTACTTC. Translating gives CASRGTRGRQETQYF. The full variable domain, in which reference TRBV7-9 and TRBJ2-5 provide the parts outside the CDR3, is DTGVSQNPRHKITKRGQNVTFRCDPISEHNRLYWYRQTLGQGPEFLTYFQNEAQLEKSRLLSDRFSAERPKGSFSTLEIQRTEQGDSAMYLCASRGTRGRQETQYFGPGTRLLVL.

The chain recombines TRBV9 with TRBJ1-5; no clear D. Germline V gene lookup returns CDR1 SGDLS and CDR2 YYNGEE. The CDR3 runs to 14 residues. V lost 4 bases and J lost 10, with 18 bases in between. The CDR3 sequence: CASSLSTDRGPQHF. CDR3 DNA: TGTGCCAGCAGCCTTTCGACGGATCGGGGACCCCAGCATTTT.